This T cell receptor beta chain is from a study of T cell responses to AZD1222 COVID-19 vaccine. The germline CDR1 and CDR2 sequences are MNHNS and SASEGT. V shed 0 bases, J shed 9 bases, and the junction held 7 bases outside the gene matches. The CDR3 extends over 16 amino acids. The study's findings and limits: Clonal diversity may have been underestimated in mostly white British donors. Recipients of two AZD1222 doses showed rising Spike-specific TCR breadth and depth. Regions left unmutated in variants are reportedly the target of nearly half of spike-specific TCRs.

Comments on this clone: What it binds is not known.

It was second doses at about 4 or about 12 weeks that were pooled. Sequencing used immunoSEQ multiplex PCR; TCRdb keeps in-frame clones, though not all of them. The sample carries just over 150,000 clones, over 70% recorded once. This specimen was peripheral blood, taken 28 days after the second AZD1222 dose. The chain is built from TRBV6-1 and TRBJ1-6, with 8 bases matching TRBD1. The origin of this receptor is an adult who received the AZD1222 COVID-19 vaccine. Written as DNA, the CDR3 is TGTGCCAGCAGTGAAGCGCCCCAGGGGGCCAGTTCACCCCTCCACTTT. This gives the protein CASSEAPQGASSPLHF.